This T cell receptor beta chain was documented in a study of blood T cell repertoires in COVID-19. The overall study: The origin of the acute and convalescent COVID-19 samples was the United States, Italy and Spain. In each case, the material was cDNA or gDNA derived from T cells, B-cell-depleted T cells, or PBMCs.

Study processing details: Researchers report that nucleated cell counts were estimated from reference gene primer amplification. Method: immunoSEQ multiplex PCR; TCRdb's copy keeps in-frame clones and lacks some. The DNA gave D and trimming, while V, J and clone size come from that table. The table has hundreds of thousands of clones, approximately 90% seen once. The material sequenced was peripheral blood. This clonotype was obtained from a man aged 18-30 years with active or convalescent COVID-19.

The CDR3 sequence: CASSVEGGRSYTQYF. For the CDR3, the DNA is TGTGCCAGCAGCGTAGAGGGGGGGAGGTCGTATACGCAGTATTTT. The chain uses TRBV9 and TRBJ2-3; D is perhaps TRBD2 (7 bases). The V and J ends lost 0 bases and 7 bases respectively, with 15 bases between them. From germline, CDR1 is SGDLS and CDR2 YYNGEE. The CDR3 sequence is 15 residues long.